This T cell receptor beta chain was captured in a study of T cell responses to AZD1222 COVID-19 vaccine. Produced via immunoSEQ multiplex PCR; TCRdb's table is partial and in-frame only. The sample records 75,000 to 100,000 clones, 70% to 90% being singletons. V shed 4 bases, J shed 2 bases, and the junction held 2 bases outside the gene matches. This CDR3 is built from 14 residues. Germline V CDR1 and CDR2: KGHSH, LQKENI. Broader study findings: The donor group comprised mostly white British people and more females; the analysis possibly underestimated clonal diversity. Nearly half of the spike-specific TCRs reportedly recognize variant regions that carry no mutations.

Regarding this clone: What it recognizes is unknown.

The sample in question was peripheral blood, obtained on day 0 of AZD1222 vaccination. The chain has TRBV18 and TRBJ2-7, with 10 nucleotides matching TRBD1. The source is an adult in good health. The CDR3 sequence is CASSLGQGAYEQYF. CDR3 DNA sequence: TGTGCCAGCTCACTTGGACAGGGGGCCTACGAGCAGTACTTC.